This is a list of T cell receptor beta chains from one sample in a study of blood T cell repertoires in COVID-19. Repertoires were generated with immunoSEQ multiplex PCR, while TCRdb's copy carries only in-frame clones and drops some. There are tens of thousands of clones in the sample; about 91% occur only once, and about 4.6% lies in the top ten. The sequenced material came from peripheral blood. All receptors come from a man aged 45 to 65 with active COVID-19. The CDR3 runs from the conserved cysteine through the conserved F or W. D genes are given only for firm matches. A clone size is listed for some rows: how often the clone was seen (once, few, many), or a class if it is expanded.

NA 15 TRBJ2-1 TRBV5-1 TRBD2 TGCGCCAGCAGCTTCTCCGGACTAGCATCTAGTGAGCAGTTCTTC CASSFSGLASSEQFF
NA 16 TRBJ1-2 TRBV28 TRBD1 TGTGCCAGCAGTTCGGGCCCACCCCGACAGGGGGATGGCTACACCTTC CASSSGPPRQGDGYTF
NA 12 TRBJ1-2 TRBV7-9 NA TGTGCCAGCAGCGTAAACAGAGATGGCTACACCTTC CASSVNRDGYTF
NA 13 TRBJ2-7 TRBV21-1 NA TGTGCCAGCAGCGCCCCCTACTCCTACGAGCAGTACTTC CASSAPYSYEQYF
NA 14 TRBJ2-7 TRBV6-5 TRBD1 TGTGCCAGCAGATCCGGGACAGGGGTTGACGAGCAGTACTTC CASRSGTGVDEQYF
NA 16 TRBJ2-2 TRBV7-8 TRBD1 TGTGCCAGCAGGCTTTGGGGTCGGACAGGGACCGGGGAGCTGTTTTTT CASRLWGRTGTGELFF
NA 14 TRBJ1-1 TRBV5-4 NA TGTGCCAGCACCACTTCAGGCGCGAACACTGAAGCTTTCTTT CASTTSGANTEAFF
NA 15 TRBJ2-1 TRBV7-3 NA TGTGCCAGCAGCTCCTGGGCAGGCTCCTACAATGAGCAGTTCTTC CASSSWAGSYNEQFF
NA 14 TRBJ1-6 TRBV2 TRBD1 TGTGCCAGTAAACTACAGGGGGGCAATTCACCCCTCCACTTT CASKLQGGNSPLHF
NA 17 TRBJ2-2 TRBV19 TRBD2 TGTGCCAGTAGTCCTGGACTAGCGGGGGTGGTCACCGGGGAGCTGTTTTTT CASSPGLAGVVTGELFF
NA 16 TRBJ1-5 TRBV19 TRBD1 TGTGCCAGTAGGGCCCGGGACAGGGGGCGCGGTCAGCCCCAGCATTTT CASRARDRGRGQPQHF
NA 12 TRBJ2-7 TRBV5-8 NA TGTGCCAGCAGCTTGGTAGTATACGAGCAGTACTTC CASSLVVYEQYF
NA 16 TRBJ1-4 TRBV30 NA TGTGCCTGGGCCCCCCCTGGCGTCAGAGGAAGGGAAAAACTGTTTTTT CAWAPPGVRGREKLFF
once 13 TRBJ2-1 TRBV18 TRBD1 TGTGCCAGCTCGCCGACAGGGTTTAACGAGCAGTTCTTC CASSPTGFNEQFF
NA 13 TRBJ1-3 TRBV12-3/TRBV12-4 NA TGTGCCAGCAGTTTTCCCATTGGAAACACCATATATTTT CASSFPIGNTIYF
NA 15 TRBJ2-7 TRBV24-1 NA TGTGCCAACGGCCTGAAAAGTAGCGGTCCCGGCGAGCAGTACTTC CANGLKSSGPGEQYF
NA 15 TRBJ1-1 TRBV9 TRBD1 TGTGCCAGCAGCGCACAGGGGACCATGAACACTGAAGCTTTCTTT CASSAQGTMNTEAFF
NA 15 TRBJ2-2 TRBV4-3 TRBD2 TGCGCCAGCAGCCCTAGCGGGGGGCACATCGGGGAGCTGTTTTTT CASSPSGGHIGELFF
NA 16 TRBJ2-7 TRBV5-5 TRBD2 TGTGCCAGCAGCTTGGCCCCGTCTAGCGGGATATACGAGCAGTACTTC CASSLAPSSGIYEQYF
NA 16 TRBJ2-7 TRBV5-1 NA TGCGCCAGCAGCTTGGACTTCGTCTCCCCTTCCCACGAGCAGTACTTC CASSLDFVSPSHEQYF
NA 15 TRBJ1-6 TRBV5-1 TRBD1 TGCGCCAGCAGCGCGCGGACAGGCCTTAATTCACCCCTCCACTTT CASSARTGLNSPLHF
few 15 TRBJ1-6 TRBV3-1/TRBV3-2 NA TGTGCCACCCAGCAGGGCGGGGGGGGTAATTCACCCCTCCACTTT CATQQGGGGNSPLHF
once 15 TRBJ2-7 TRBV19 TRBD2 TGTGCCAGTAGTGCTACTAGCGGGAGTCGCTACGAGCAGTACTTC CASSATSGSRYEQYF
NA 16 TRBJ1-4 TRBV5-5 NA TGTGCCAGCAGCTTGGACAGTCTCGCAACTAATGAAAAACTGTTTTTT CASSLDSLATNEKLFF
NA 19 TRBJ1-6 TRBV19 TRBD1 TGTGCCAGTACGCTCCCGCCCGGGCTCCAGGGGGCCTATAATTCACCCCTCCACTTT CASTLPPGLQGAYNSPLHF
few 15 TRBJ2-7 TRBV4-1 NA TGCGCCAGCAGCCAAAGGCGGGAAGTCTCCTACGAGCAGTACTTC CASSQRREVSYEQYF
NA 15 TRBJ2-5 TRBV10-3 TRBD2 TGTGCCATCAGTGTGGACGGGGGGGCCGGTGAGACCCAGTACTTC CAISVDGGAGETQYF
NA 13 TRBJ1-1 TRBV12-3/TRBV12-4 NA TGTGCCAGCAGTTTCCAGGGCGCCACTGAAGCTTTCTTT CASSFQGATEAFF
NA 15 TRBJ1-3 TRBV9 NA TGTGCCAGCAGCGATTTGAGGGCAGGGGAAGTTACCATATATTTT CASSDLRAGEVTIYF
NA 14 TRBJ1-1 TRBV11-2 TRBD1 TGTGCCAGCAGCACCTACAGGGGGAGCACTGAAGCTTTCTTT CASSTYRGSTEAFF
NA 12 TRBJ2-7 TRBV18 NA TGTGCCAGCTCACCCGACCTAGCGGAGCAGTACTTC CASSPDLAEQYF
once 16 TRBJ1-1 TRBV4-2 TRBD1 TGTGCCAGCAGCCAAGTGGGCGACAGGGCGAACACTGAAGCTTTCTTT CASSQVGDRANTEAFF
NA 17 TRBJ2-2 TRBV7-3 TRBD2 TGTGCCAGCAGCTTGGCCACTAGCGGAGTGAACACCGGGGAGCTGTTTTTT CASSLATSGVNTGELFF
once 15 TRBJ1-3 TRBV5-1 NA TGCGCCAGCAGCTTGGATAGCCTCCGGGGAAACACCATATATTTT CASSLDSLRGNTIYF
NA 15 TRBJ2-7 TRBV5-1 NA TGCGCCAGCAGCTTGGGACACCCACCAACAAACGAGCAGTACTTC CASSLGHPPTNEQYF
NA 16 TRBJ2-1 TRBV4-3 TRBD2 TGCGCCAGCAGCCAAGATGCGGGGGGATCCTACAATGAGCAGTTCTTC CASSQDAGGSYNEQFF
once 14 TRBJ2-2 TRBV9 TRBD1 TGTGCCAGCAGCGCGACAGGGGTCACCGGGGAGCTGTTTTTT CASSATGVTGELFF
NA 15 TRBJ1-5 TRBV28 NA TGTGCCAGCAGTTCCCCCGGGATCTGGATTCAGCCCCAGCATTTT CASSSPGIWIQPQHF
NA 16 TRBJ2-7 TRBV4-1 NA TGCGCCAGCAGCCAAGATGTGATAGCGATTACCTACGAGCAGTACTTC CASSQDVIAITYEQYF
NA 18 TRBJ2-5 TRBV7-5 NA TGTGTCAGAAGCTCACATGAGGTGTCGCTGGATGTCCGGGAGACCCAGTACTTC CVRSSHEVSLDVRETQYF
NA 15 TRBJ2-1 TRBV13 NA TGTGCCAGCAGCTTAGGGGTGAGCTCCTACAATGAGCAGTTCTTC CASSLGVSSYNEQFF
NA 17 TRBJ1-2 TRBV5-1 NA TGCGCCAGCAGCTTTTCCGGGACAAGCAATGCTAACTATGGCTACACCTTC CASSFSGTSNANYGYTF
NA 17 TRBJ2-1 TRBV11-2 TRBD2 TGTGCCAGCAGCTTAGCTCTATCAAGCGGGAGAAACAATGAGCAGTTCTTC CASSLALSSGRNNEQFF
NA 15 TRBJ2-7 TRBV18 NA TGTGCCAGCTCACCATACTCAGGGGCGACCTACGAGCAGTACTTC CASSPYSGATYEQYF
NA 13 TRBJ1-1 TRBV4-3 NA TGCGCCAGCAGCCAAGTTGGAGGGCTTCTAGCTTTCTTT CASSQVGGLLAFF
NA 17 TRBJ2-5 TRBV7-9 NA TGTGCCAGCAGCTCCGGAGCGCGAGGAGGGAACGGGGAGACCCAGTACTTC CASSSGARGGNGETQYF
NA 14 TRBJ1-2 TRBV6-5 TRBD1 TGTGCCAGCAGGAGGGACAGATCTAACTATGGCTACACCTTC CASRRDRSNYGYTF
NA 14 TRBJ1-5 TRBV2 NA TGTGCCAGCAGTAACAGGGATAGCAATCAGCCCCAGCATTTT CASSNRDSNQPQHF
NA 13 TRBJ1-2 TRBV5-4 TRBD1 TGTGCCAGCAGCTTGGGAGGGGGCAATGGCTACACCTTC CASSLGGGNGYTF
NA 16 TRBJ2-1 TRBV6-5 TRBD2 TGTGCCAGCAGTTTTTCCAGGGCGGGAGCCTACAATGAGCAGTTCTTC CASSFSRAGAYNEQFF
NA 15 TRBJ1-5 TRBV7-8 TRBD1 TGTGCCAGCAGTCCCGGTACAGGGGACAATCAGCCCCAGCATTTT CASSPGTGDNQPQHF
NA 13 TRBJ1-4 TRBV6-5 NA TGTGCCAGCAGAGACACCCCCAGTAGAAAACTGTTTTTT CASRDTPSRKLFF
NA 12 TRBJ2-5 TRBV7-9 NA TGTGCCAGCAGCTTAAACTCTGAGACCCAGTACTTC CASSLNSETQYF